This T cell receptor beta chain was found in a study of blood T cell repertoires in COVID-19. Sequencing used immunoSEQ multiplex PCR; TCRdb keeps in-frame clones, though not all of them. The sample includes roughly 160,000 clones, roughly 84% of them seen just once. Looked up from germline, CDR1 is SQVTM and CDR2 is ANQGSEA. Trimming took off 5 bases at V and 5 bases at J, with 9 bases between the two ends. CDR3 size: 11 residues. The sample was peripheral blood. The TCR originated in a man aged 50-59 years with active or convalescent COVID-19. The chain couples TRBV29-1 to TRBJ2-5, with D unclear. The CDR3 DNA is TGCAGCGTTCGGCTCGGGGAGACCCAGTACTTC. Translated: CSVRLGETQYF.